A selection of T cell receptor beta chains follows, all from one sample in a study of cytomegalovirus exposure and HLA in healthy donors. Generated by immunoSEQ multiplex PCR, the TCRdb table keeps only in-frame clones and is missing some. The sample lists over 90,000 clones; roughly 66% were seen once. The sequenced material came from PBMCs. The origin of the receptors is a woman aged 45-60 years in good health and CMV-seronegative. CDR3s include the opening cysteine and the closing phenylalanine or tryptophan. The D gene is left open where the match is weak. Only part of the rows carry a size: once, few, many, or a class if the clone is expanded.

J gene: TRBJ2-1; V gene: TRBV25-1; D gene: TRBD2; clone size: few; CDR3 DNA: TGTGCCAGTCAGACTAGCGGGGGGCTATACAATGAGCAGTTCTTC; CDR3 protein: CASQTSGGLYNEQFF
J gene: TRBJ1-2; V gene: TRBV6-6; D gene: .; clone size: few; CDR3 DNA: TGTGCCACCTACGGGACACGCGTCAACTATGGCTACACCTTC; CDR3 protein: CATYGTRVNYGYTF
J gene: TRBJ2-7; V gene: TRBV28; D gene: TRBD2; clone size: few; CDR3 DNA: TGTGCCAGCAACTACCGCCGGACGGGGGGACTAGGGTTCCACGAGCAGTACTTC; CDR3 protein: CASNYRRTGGLGFHEQYF
J gene: TRBJ1-5; V gene: TRBV2; D gene: TRBD1; clone size: .; CDR3 DNA: TGTGCCAGCAGCGAGACCGGGACAGGCTACAATCAGCCCCAGCATTTT; CDR3 protein: CASSETGTGYNQPQHF
J gene: TRBJ2-3; V gene: TRBV7-9; D gene: TRBD2; clone size: .; CDR3 DNA: TGTGCCAGCAGCGACCGGACTAGCGGGCGCACAGATACGCAGTATTTT; CDR3 protein: CASSDRTSGRTDTQYF
J gene: TRBJ1-6; V gene: TRBV7-6; D gene: .; clone size: few; CDR3 DNA: TGTGCCAGCAGCTTAGAAAGCAGAGGAGGCTCACCCCTCCACTTT; CDR3 protein: CASSLESRGGSPLHF
J gene: TRBJ2-5; V gene: TRBV7-7; D gene: TRBD1; clone size: .; CDR3 DNA: TGTGCCAGCAGCTCGGGACAGGGGGTACAAGAGACCCAGTACTTC; CDR3 protein: CASSSGQGVQETQYF
J gene: TRBJ2-7; V gene: TRBV6-5; D gene: .; clone size: .; CDR3 DNA: TGTGCCAGCAGCCCGACAGCAACCTACGAGCAGTACTTC; CDR3 protein: CASSPTATYEQYF
J gene: TRBJ2-7; V gene: TRBV4-2; D gene: TRBD1; clone size: once; CDR3 DNA: TGTGCCAGCAGCCAAGAAAGACAGGGGACACACCTAAACTACGAGCAGTACTTC; CDR3 protein: CASSQERQGTHLNYEQYF
J gene: TRBJ2-3; V gene: TRBV15; D gene: .; clone size: .; CDR3 DNA: TGTGCCACCAGCAGAGCAACAGATACGCAGTATTTT; CDR3 protein: CATSRATDTQYF
J gene: TRBJ2-3; V gene: TRBV30; D gene: TRBD2; clone size: .; CDR3 DNA: TGTGCCTGGAGTAATGCGGGGGGGACAGATACGCAGTATTTT; CDR3 protein: CAWSNAGGTDTQYF
J gene: TRBJ2-2; V gene: TRBV7-6; D gene: TRBD2; clone size: .; CDR3 DNA: TGTGCCAGCAGCACGGGACTAGCGGGAGTGGACACCGGGGAGCTGTTTTTT; CDR3 protein: CASSTGLAGVDTGELFF
J gene: TRBJ1-1; V gene: TRBV6-5; D gene: .; clone size: once; CDR3 DNA: TGTGCCAGCAGTTACATCCCGGACACTGAAGCTTTCTTT; CDR3 protein: CASSYIPDTEAFF
J gene: TRBJ2-7; V gene: TRBV7-9; D gene: TRBD1; clone size: .; CDR3 DNA: TGTGCCAGCAGCAACCCGGGACAGAGATACGAGCAGTACTTC; CDR3 protein: CASSNPGQRYEQYF
J gene: TRBJ2-7; V gene: TRBV29-1; D gene: TRBD1; clone size: .; CDR3 DNA: TGCAGCGTGGGACAGGGGCCCGACGAGCAGTACTTC; CDR3 protein: CSVGQGPDEQYF
J gene: TRBJ2-5; V gene: TRBV27; D gene: .; clone size: .; CDR3 DNA: TGTGCCAGCAGTCTCATTTATCAGGAGACCCAGTACTTC; CDR3 protein: CASSLIYQETQYF
J gene: TRBJ1-5; V gene: TRBV10-3; D gene: TRBD1; clone size: .; CDR3 DNA: TGTGCCATCAGTGCGACAGGGGCGAGTCAGCCCCAGCATTTT; CDR3 protein: CAISATGASQPQHF
J gene: TRBJ1-1; V gene: TRBV11-3; D gene: .; clone size: .; CDR3 DNA: TGTGCCAGCAGCCCATCCGGTCTGAACACTGAAGCTTTCTTT; CDR3 protein: CASSPSGLNTEAFF
J gene: TRBJ2-1; V gene: TRBV7-7; D gene: TRBD2; clone size: once; CDR3 DNA: TGTGCTAGCAGCTACGGACTAGCGGGGGTGGGGGAGCAGTTCTTC; CDR3 protein: CASSYGLAGVGEQFF
J gene: TRBJ2-7; V gene: TRBV5-6; D gene: .; clone size: .; CDR3 DNA: TGTGCCAGCAGCCGCGACAGAAACCCAGCTTGGGAGCAGTACTTC; CDR3 protein: CASSRDRNPAWEQYF
J gene: TRBJ1-1; V gene: TRBV2; D gene: TRBD1; clone size: .; CDR3 DNA: TGTGCCAGCAGTACCCGGACAGGGAACACTGAAGCTTTCTTT; CDR3 protein: CASSTRTGNTEAFF
J gene: TRBJ1-5; V gene: TRBV7-6; D gene: TRBD1; clone size: once; CDR3 DNA: TGTGCCAGCAGCTTAAATCAGGGGGCCGTCAATCAGCCCCAGCATTTT; CDR3 protein: CASSLNQGAVNQPQHF
J gene: TRBJ1-1; V gene: TRBV6-1; D gene: TRBD1; clone size: few; CDR3 DNA: TGTGCCAGCAGTGCCCGGACAGGCGAAGCTTTCTTT; CDR3 protein: CASSARTGEAFF
J gene: TRBJ2-1; V gene: TRBV7-2; D gene: .; clone size: .; CDR3 DNA: TGTGCCAGCAGCTTAGGGGCGGGAAGTGAGCAGTTCTTC; CDR3 protein: CASSLGAGSEQFF
J gene: TRBJ2-7; V gene: TRBV6-6; D gene: .; clone size: few; CDR3 DNA: TGTGCCAGCAGTTACTCCCACTACGAGCAGTACTTC; CDR3 protein: CASSYSHYEQYF
J gene: TRBJ2-1; V gene: TRBV11-2; D gene: .; clone size: .; CDR3 DNA: TGTGCCAGCAGCTTTGACAGCGCCTACAATGAGCAGTTCTTC; CDR3 protein: CASSFDSAYNEQFF
J gene: TRBJ2-3; V gene: TRBV5-1; D gene: TRBD2; clone size: .; CDR3 DNA: TGCGCCAGCAGCTTCAGCGGGGGGAACACAGATACGCAGTATTTT; CDR3 protein: CASSFSGGNTDTQYF
J gene: TRBJ1-2; V gene: TRBV7-2; D gene: TRBD1; clone size: .; CDR3 DNA: TGTGCCAGCAGCTCACGGGGACAGGGGGCGGGGGGCTACACCTTC; CDR3 protein: CASSSRGQGAGGYTF
J gene: TRBJ2-1; V gene: TRBV10-2; D gene: .; clone size: .; CDR3 DNA: TGCGCCGCTAACGACATAACCTACAATGAGCAGTTCTTC; CDR3 protein: CAANDITYNEQFF
J gene: TRBJ1-5; V gene: TRBV28; D gene: TRBD1; clone size: .; CDR3 DNA: TGTGCCAGCAGTTCAGATCGACAGGGGGCTAGAAATCAGCCCCAGCATTTT; CDR3 protein: CASSSDRQGARNQPQHF
J gene: TRBJ1-4; V gene: TRBV6-5; D gene: .; clone size: .; CDR3 DNA: TGTGCCTCCAGTCCCGGTAGCGTTGAAAAACTGTTTTTT; CDR3 protein: CASSPGSVEKLFF
J gene: TRBJ2-1; V gene: TRBV7-7; D gene: TRBD2; clone size: .; CDR3 DNA: TGTGCCAGCAGCCCCGGACTAGCGGCTTTTGAGCAGTTCTTC; CDR3 protein: CASSPGLAAFEQFF
J gene: TRBJ2-3; V gene: TRBV11-3; D gene: TRBD2; clone size: .; CDR3 DNA: TGTGCCAGCAGCTCCGCTCTAGCGGGAGCAGGCACAGATACGCAGTATTTT; CDR3 protein: CASSSALAGAGTDTQYF
J gene: TRBJ1-5; V gene: TRBV19; D gene: .; clone size: .; CDR3 DNA: TGTGCCAGTAGTATTAGGAGGCAGGGGATTTTTGATAGCAATCAGCCCCAGCATTTT; CDR3 protein: CASSIRRQGIFDSNQPQHF
J gene: TRBJ1-1; V gene: TRBV11-3; D gene: .; clone size: .; CDR3 DNA: TGTGCCAGCAGCACCGCCGACAGCCCGAACACTGAAGCTTTCTTT; CDR3 protein: CASSTADSPNTEAFF
J gene: TRBJ2-1; V gene: TRBV5-1; D gene: TRBD2; clone size: once; CDR3 DNA: TGCGCCAGCAGCTTGACTAGCGGGGGTTCCTACAATGAGCAGTTCTTC; CDR3 protein: CASSLTSGGSYNEQFF
J gene: TRBJ1-4; V gene: TRBV18; D gene: .; clone size: .; CDR3 DNA: TGTGCCAGCTCACTTCTGTATGCAACTAATGAAAAACTGTTTTTT; CDR3 protein: CASSLLYATNEKLFF
J gene: TRBJ1-5; V gene: TRBV7-2; D gene: .; clone size: .; CDR3 DNA: TGTGCCAGCAGCTTTTTGGGGGGGGAAGCTCAGCCCCAGCATTTT; CDR3 protein: CASSFLGGEAQPQHF
J gene: TRBJ2-1; V gene: TRBV7-9; D gene: TRBD1; clone size: .; CDR3 DNA: TGTGCCAGCAGCCAGACAGGGGCCTACAATGAGCAGTTCTTC; CDR3 protein: CASSQTGAYNEQFF
J gene: TRBJ2-7; V gene: TRBV4-1; D gene: TRBD1; clone size: few; CDR3 DNA: TGCGCCAGCAGCCACACCCCCGGGACAGGGACCTACGAGCAGTACTTC; CDR3 protein: CASSHTPGTGTYEQYF
J gene: TRBJ2-2; V gene: TRBV7-7; D gene: .; clone size: .; CDR3 DNA: TGTGCTAGCAGCTTATCGGACAGTATCGCCGGGGAGCTGTTTTTT; CDR3 protein: CASSLSDSIAGELFF